The 30 T cell receptor beta chains listed next were all sequenced from one sample in a study of technical replicates of blood from four donors. TCRdb's copy holds only in-frame clones and misses some; the assay was immunoSEQ multiplex PCR. This table has roughly 80,000 clones, about 94% appearing once. Material for sequencing was T cells isolated from PBMCs. The receptors here all came from a human donor in good health.

The rearrangement links TRBV19 to TRBJ2-1; 11 bases map to TRBD2. The V segment lost 4 bases and the J segment 8 bases; nucleotides outside the gene matches: 7. CDR3 length equals 15 residues. Per germline, CDR1 LNHDA and CDR2 SQIVND (reference sequence). CDR3 loop: CASSTGTSGGDEQFF. CDR3 sequence (DNA): TGTGCCAGTAGTACGGGGACTAGCGGTGGGGATGAGCAGTTCTTC.

The chain uses TRBV11-3 and TRBJ1-1; 9 bases are shared with TRBD1. Germline CDR1 reads SGHNT; CDR2 reads YENEEA. The junction had 0 bases not matched to a gene; V was cut back by 4 bases and J by 3 bases. The CDR3 covers 13 residues. The CDR3 sequence is CASSWTGDTEAFF. The CDR3 nucleotides are TGTGCCAGCAGCTGGACAGGGGACACTGAAGCTTTCTTT. The full variable domain, its missing parts supplied by reference TRBV11-3 and TRBJ1-1, is EAGVVQSPRYKIIEKKQPVAFWCNPISGHNTLYWYLQNLGQGPELLIRYENEEAVDDSQLPKDRFSAERLKGVDSTLKIQPAELGDSAVYLCASSWTGDTEAFFGQGTRLTVV.

The chain combines TRBV4-3 with TRBJ2-3; 8 bases fit TRBD2. CDR1 and CDR2 (germline): LGHNA, YSLEER. With 0 bases clipped from V and 7 bases from J, the junction kept 3 bases outside the gene matches. The CDR3 is 14 amino acids. This CDR3 is CASSQDSGRYTQYF. DNA of the CDR3: TGCGCCAGCAGCCAAGACAGCGGGAGATATACGCAGTATTTT.

The chain has TRBV7-6 and TRBJ2-7, with 9 bases matching TRBD2. The V gene end was trimmed by 1 base and the J gene end by 1 base; junction bases not matched to a gene: 11. This CDR3 comprises 18 residues. Germline CDR1 reads SGHVS; CDR2 reads FNYEAQ. Here the CDR3 reads CASSLEVGWAGGSYEQYF. DNA of the CDR3: TGTGCCAGCAGCTTAGAAGTGGGCTGGGCGGGAGGGTCCTACGAGCAGTACTTC.

The chain is built from TRBV10-3 and TRBJ2-2; TRBD2 aligns across 7 bases. The CDR3 extends over 15 amino acids. The junction had 5 bases not matched to a gene; V was cut back by 0 bases and J by 7 bases. From germline, CDR1 is ENHRY and CDR2 SYGVKD. The CDR3 DNA is TGTGCCATCAGTGAGTCGGGGCGGGAGCTCGGGGAGCTGTTTTTT. This codes for CAISESGRELGELFF.

This chain joins TRBV7-2 and TRBJ1-4; D remains unclear. Deletions cut 1 base from V and 5 bases from J, with 14 bases between. The CDR3 spans 16 residues. CDR1 SGHTA and CDR2 FQGNSA come from the germline V gene. In DNA form, the CDR3 reads TGTGCCAGCAGCTTAGGTCCCCGGGGAGGCAATGAAAAACTGTTTTTT. This translates into CASSLGPRGGNEKLFF.

The rearrangement links TRBV27 to TRBJ1-5; D gene uncertain. From germline, CDR1 is MNHEY and CDR2 SMNVEV (reference sequence). CDR3 length equals 14 residues. V was cut by 2 bases and J by 6 bases, with 11 bases left in between. The CDR3 DNA reads as TGTGCCAGCAGTTTAGGAGGGAAGGGTCAGCCCCAGCATTTT. This translates into CASSLGGKGQPQHF.

The chain employs TRBV9 and TRBJ2-1, with TRBD2 identical over 10 bases. The CDR3 consists of 16 residues. CDR1 SGDLS and CDR2 YYNGEE come from the germline V gene. Trimming removed 0 bases from V and 7 bases from J; junction bases left unmatched: 7. The CDR3 reads CASSVVASGSQNEQFF. In DNA, the CDR3 is TGTGCCAGCAGCGTAGTGGCTAGCGGGAGCCAGAATGAGCAGTTCTTC.

V gene TRBV19 combines with J gene TRBJ2-1; weak D call: TRBD1 (6 bases). Germline assignment: CDR1 LNHDA and CDR2 SQIVND (reference sequence). V was trimmed by 1 base and J by 4 bases, leaving 8 bases between them. The CDR3 extends over 14 amino acids. CDR3 bases: TGTGCCAGTAGTATAGGGCAGGGGTACAATGAGCAGTTCTTC. Translation: CASSIGQGYNEQFF. The full variable domain, with the rest looked up from reference TRBV19 and TRBJ2-1, is DGGITQSPKYLFRKEGQNVTLSCEQNLNHDAMYWYRQDPGQGLRLIYYSQIVNDFQKGDIAEGYSVSREKKESFPLTVTSAQKNPTAFYLCASSIGQGYNEQFFGPGTRLTVL.

The chain is built from TRBV7-6 and TRBJ2-6, with TRBD1 matching 9 bases. J lost 2 bases, V lost 0 bases, and 5 bases had no gene match. The length of the CDR3 is 18 residues. Per germline, CDR1 SGHVS and CDR2 FNYEAQ. The CDR3 DNA is TGTGCCAGCAGCTTAGCGCGTTGGACAGGGGCTGGGGCCAACGTCCTGACTTTC. Translating gives CASSLARWTGAGANVLTF.

The V gene is TRBV28, the J gene TRBJ2-7; TRBD2 might be the D (5 bases). This CDR3 comprises 14 residues. Germline V gene lookup returns CDR1 MDHEN and CDR2 SYDVKM. Trimming removed 2 bases at V and 2 bases at J, with 10 bases between. The CDR3 bases are TGTGCCAGCAGTTTACCCCAGCGGACCTACGAGCAGTACTTC. It is translated as CASSLPQRTYEQYF.

This clone was observed a single time. The chain carries TRBV6-5 and TRBJ1-1; 7 bases are a match to TRBD1. Germline values: CDR1 MNHEY, CDR2 SVGAGI. The CDR3 consists of 12 residues. V trimming: 5 bases; J trimming: 8 bases; junction bases outside the gene matches: 5. CDR3 DNA sequence: TGTGCCAGCAGTCGGACAGGATCGGAAGCTTTCTTT. This sequence encodes CASSRTGSEAFF.

The rearrangement joins TRBV9 to TRBJ1-3; 7 bases map to TRBD1. The junction had 8 bases not matched to a gene; V was cut back by 2 bases and J by 0 bases. Germline V CDR1 and CDR2: SGDLS, YYNGEE. The CDR3 contains 17 residues. For the CDR3, the DNA is TGTGCCAGCAGCGTCCGACAGGGCGTAGCCTCTGGAAACACCATATATTTT. Its translation is CASSVRQGVASGNTIYF.

This chain joins TRBV13 and TRBJ2-3, with 7 bases lining up with TRBD1. V lost 4 bases and J lost 8; bases outside the gene matches: 9. This CDR3 spans 14 amino acids. Germline CDR1 is PRHDT and CDR2 is FYEKMQ (reference sequence). CDR3 loop: CASSSGTVKGTQYF. The CDR3 DNA sequence: TGTGCCAGCAGCTCGGGGACAGTAAAGGGTACGCAGTATTTT.

This chain connects TRBV30 to TRBJ2-5; 7 nucleotides agree with TRBD1. CDR1 and CDR2 (germline): GTSNPN, SVGIG (reference sequence). The CDR3 loop spans 16 amino acids. Unmatched junction bases numbered 12, after V lost 0 bases and J lost 5 bases. The CDR3 protein is CAWSVFLRGQLETQYF. In nucleotides, the CDR3 is TGTGCCTGGAGTGTATTTCTAAGGGGGCAGTTGGAGACCCAGTACTTC.

The genes are TRBV18 and TRBJ2-4, with 9 bases lining up with TRBD1. CDR1 KGHSH and CDR2 LQKENI come from the germline V gene. V was clipped by 0 bases and J by 13 bases; unmatched bases: 4. This CDR3 has 13 residues. Here the CDR3 reads CASSPPGTGKQYF. The DNA of the CDR3 is TGTGCCAGCTCACCACCGGGGACAGGGAAACAGTACTTC.

This chain joins TRBV27 and TRBJ2-7; 7 nucleotides match TRBD1. This CDR3 is built from 16 residues. V was pared by 5 bases and J by 5 bases, with 15 bases of the junction left unmatched. CDR1 is MNHEY, CDR2 SMNVEV, per germline (reference sequence). The CDR3 DNA reads as TGTGCCAGCAGTCCCGACAGGGAACTAATGGCTCACGAGCAGTACTTC. Translation gives CASSPDRELMAHEQYF.

This chain joins TRBV4-1 and TRBJ1-2; 8 bases agree with TRBD1. Trimming removed 1 base from V and 5 bases from J; junction bases left unmatched: 9. This CDR3 region has 16 residues. Germline V gene data show CDR1 as MGHRA and CDR2 as YSYEKL. The CDR3 nucleotides read TGCGCCAGCAGCCAAGGATGGGACAGGTTTCTTTATGGCTACACCTTC. This encodes CASSQGWDRFLYGYTF.

The chain couples TRBV27 to TRBJ1-2, with D possibly matching TRBD1 (5 bases). Trimming pared 5 bases from V and 7 bases from J, leaving 17 bases between. This CDR3 region has 14 residues. Germline V gene sequence: CDR1 MNHEY, CDR2 SMNVEV (reference sequence). The CDR3 region is CASSTGGAVIGYTF. In nucleotides, the CDR3 is TGTGCCAGCAGTACGGGAGGGGCCGTGATTGGCTACACCTTC.

The CDR3 spells CASSTYGEETQYF. The DNA of the CDR3 is TGTGCCAGCAGCACATACGGAGAAGAGACCCAGTACTTC. The chain is built from TRBV11-3 and TRBJ2-5, with D hard to call. The CDR3 has 13 amino acids. Per germline, CDR1 SGHNT and CDR2 YENEEA. The germline V and J ends were trimmed by 5 bases and 3 bases, with 10 bases remaining between them.

V usage is TRBV19 and J usage is TRBJ1-2; D might be TRBD1 (6 bases). V lost 5 bases to trimming and J lost 10 bases, with 14 bases between them. The CDR3 runs to 12 residues. Germline CDR1 LNHDA, CDR2 SQIVND (reference sequence). CDR3 region: CASSPRDIHYTF. CDR3 nucleotide sequence: TGTGCCAGTAGTCCGAGGGACATTCACTACACCTTC.

A single count supports this clone. V usage is TRBV4-1 and J usage is TRBJ2-7; D possibly corresponds to TRBD1 (5 bases). CDR1 is MGHRA and CDR2 is YSYEKL in the germline V gene. This CDR3 comprises 15 residues. The V gene lost 0 bases and the J gene lost 7 bases, with 16 bases spanning the gap. DNA for the CDR3: TGCGCCAGCAGCCAAGATAAGTCGACTTACAGGGAGCAGTACTTC. It translates to CASSQDKSTYREQYF.

The chain couples TRBV11-3 to TRBJ2-5, with D possibly being TRBD2 (5 bases). The CDR3 runs to 16 residues. The germline V gene encodes CDR1 SGHNT and CDR2 YENEEA. The V and J ends lost 0 bases and 3 bases respectively, with 14 bases between them. The CDR3 nucleotides are TGTGCCAGCAGCTTAGATCTTAGCGAAGGAGAAGAGACCCAGTACTTC. Its translation is CASSLDLSEGEETQYF.

This chain uses TRBV5-1 with TRBJ1-3; 8 positions agree with TRBD1. This CDR3 spans 17 amino acids. Germline V gene lookup returns CDR1 SGHRS and CDR2 YFSETQ. Unmatched junction bases numbered 11, after V lost 3 bases and J lost 3 bases. CDR3 DNA sequence: TGCGCCAGCAGCTCGGCAAGTGACAGGGGCTTTGGAAACACCATATATTTT. Translated: CASSSASDRGFGNTIYF.

V usage is TRBV5-6 and J usage is TRBJ1-1; possible D gene TRBD1, 5 bases. In germline, CDR1 is SGHDT, CDR2 YYEEEE. The CDR3 is made up of 15 amino acids. The V end lost 1 base, the J end lost 3 bases, and 13 bases lay between the germline ends. As DNA, the CDR3 is TGTGCCAGCAGCTTGCGTCTAGGGGCAGACACTGAAGCTTTCTTT. It translates to CASSLRLGADTEAFF.

This clone was found once. The chain combines TRBV11-3 with TRBJ1-2; D not certain. With 2 bases removed from V and 0 bases from J, the gap between germline ends came to 16 bases. The CDR3 covers 17 residues. In germline, CDR1 is SGHNT, CDR2 YENEEA. The CDR3 loop is CASSLSVRGAPNYGYTF. The CDR3 DNA reads TGTGCCAGCAGCTTATCCGTCCGAGGAGCTCCTAACTATGGCTACACCTTC.

The chain recombines TRBV30 with TRBJ2-7; 9 bases fit TRBD2. The CDR3 has 13 residues. V shed 3 bases and J 2 bases; nucleotides not matched to a gene: 2. Germline loops: CDR1 GTSNPN, CDR2 SVGIG (reference sequence). This chain's CDR3 is CAWSSSGAYEQYF. The CDR3 nucleotides read TGTGCCTGGAGCTCTAGCGGGGCCTACGAGCAGTACTTC.

This chain connects TRBV29-1 to TRBJ2-5; 12 bases fit TRBD2. Trimming took 4 bases from V and 3 from J; bases not matched to a gene: 24. The CDR3 spans 21 residues. CDR1 and CDR2 (germline): SQVTM, ANQGSEA. The CDR3 region is CSVATRGGAGTSSGREETQYF. In nucleotides, the CDR3 is TGCAGCGTTGCAACCCGAGGGGGGGCAGGAACGTCTAGCGGGAGGGAAGAGACCCAGTACTTC.

This clone was counted a single time. The chain carries TRBV25-1 and TRBJ1-4; tentative D call: TRBD1 (5 bases). CDR3 size: 13 residues. Per the germline V gene, CDR1 is MGHDK and CDR2 is SYGVNS. V lost 10 bases, J lost 3 bases, and 12 bases lay in between. The CDR3 DNA reads TGTGCCACCCAGGGTTGGTCTAATGAAAAACTGTTTTTT. Translation: CATQGWSNEKLFF.

This clone was recorded a few times. This rearrangement joins TRBV19 to TRBJ2-1; 7 positions agree with TRBD2. Germline CDR1 LNHDA, CDR2 SQIVND (reference sequence). V lost 5 bases, J lost 12 bases, and 10 bases stayed unmatched. This CDR3 comprises 13 residues. CDR3 amino acids: CASSSIAGFWQFF. The DNA of the CDR3 is TGTGCCAGTAGTTCCATAGCGGGTTTTTGGCAGTTCTTC.